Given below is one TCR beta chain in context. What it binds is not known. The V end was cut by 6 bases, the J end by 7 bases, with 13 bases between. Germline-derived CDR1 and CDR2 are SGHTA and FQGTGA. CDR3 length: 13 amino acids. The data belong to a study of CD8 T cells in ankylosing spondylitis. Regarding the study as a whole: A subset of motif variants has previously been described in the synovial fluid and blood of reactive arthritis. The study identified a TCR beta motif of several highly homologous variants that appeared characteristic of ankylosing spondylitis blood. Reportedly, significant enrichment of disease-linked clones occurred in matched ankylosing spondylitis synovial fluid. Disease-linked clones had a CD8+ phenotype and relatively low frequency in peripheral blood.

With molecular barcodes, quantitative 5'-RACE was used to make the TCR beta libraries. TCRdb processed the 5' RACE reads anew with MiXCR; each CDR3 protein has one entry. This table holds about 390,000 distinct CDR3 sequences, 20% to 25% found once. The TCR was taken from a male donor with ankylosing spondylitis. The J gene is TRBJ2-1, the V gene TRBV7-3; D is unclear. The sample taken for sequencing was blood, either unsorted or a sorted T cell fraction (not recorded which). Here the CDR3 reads CASSLGPRNEQFF. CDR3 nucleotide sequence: TGTGCCAGCAGTTTAGGACCAAGGAATGAGCAGTTCTTC.